The entry below describes one TCR beta chain. Its antigen is not known. This entry is derived from a study of Graves' ophthalmopathy and Graves' hyperthyroidism. Findings of the study overall: With around 88% sensitivity and less than 83% specificity, a 13-signature model separated ophthalmopathy from stable hyperthyroidism. Clonotypes were expanded in thyroid at above 0.001 frequency, and most also appeared in blood.

Those donors who had ophthalmopathy presented with moderate-to-severe activity, a CAS of ≥3, a NOSPECS of ≥4 and a duration under 3 months. Germline V lookup: CDR1 MNHEY, CDR2 SVGAGI. CDR3 length: 14 amino acids. Trimming took 2 bases from V and 6 from J, leaving 14 bases between them. TCR beta CDR3 amplification used RNA transcripts. The workflow started with a first-round RT-PCR run with HTBI primers and then moved on to a second-round multiplex PCR. MiXCR, run by TCRdb on the multiplex PCR reads, gives a single entry per CDR3 protein. The profile shows 650,000 to 900,000 distinct CDR3 sequences, around 40% of them singletons.

The chain recombines TRBV6-5 with TRBJ2-7; a weak D match, TRBD1 (6 bases). The specimen sequenced was peripheral blood. This clonotype was sampled from an adult man with Graves' ophthalmopathy. The CDR3 region has the DNA TGTGCCAGCAGTTACGGCAGGGGTCATAGCGAGCAGTACTTC. Translation: CASSYGRGHSEQYF.